This T cell receptor beta chain was recorded in a study of blood T cell repertoires in COVID-19. V lost 1 base and J lost 7; bases outside the gene matches: 9. The length of the CDR3 is 16 residues. Germline CDR1 and CDR2: LGHNA and YSLEER. Profiling relied on immunoSEQ multiplex PCR, and the TCRdb table lists in-frame clones only, not all of them. The data hold about 480,000 clones, with approximately 90% observed a single time. Cohort assignment relied on participant-reported clinical history. Sequencing was carried out using PBMCs or T cells enriched from blood (not recorded which). The origin of this receptor is a middle-aged woman who had recovered from COVID-19. This rearrangement joins TRBV4-3 to TRBJ2-2; TRBD2 aligns across 7 bases. In DNA, the CDR3 is TGCGCCAGCAGCCAAGGGTCCGGACTAGAGGACGGGGAGCTGTTTTTT. It is translated as CASSQGSGLEDGELFF.